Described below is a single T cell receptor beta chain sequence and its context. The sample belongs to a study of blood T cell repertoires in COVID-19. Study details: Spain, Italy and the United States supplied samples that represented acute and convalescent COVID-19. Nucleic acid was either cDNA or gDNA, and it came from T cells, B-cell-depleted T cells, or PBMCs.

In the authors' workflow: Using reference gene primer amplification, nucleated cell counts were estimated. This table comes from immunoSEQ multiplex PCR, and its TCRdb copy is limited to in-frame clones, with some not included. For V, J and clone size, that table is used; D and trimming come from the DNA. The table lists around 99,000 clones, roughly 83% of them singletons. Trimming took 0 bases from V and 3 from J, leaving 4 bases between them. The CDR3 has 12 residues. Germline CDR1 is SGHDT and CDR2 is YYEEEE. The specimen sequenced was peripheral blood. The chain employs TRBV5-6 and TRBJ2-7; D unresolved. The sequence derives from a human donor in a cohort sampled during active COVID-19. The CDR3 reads CASSLASYEQYF. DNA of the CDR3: TGTGCCAGCAGCTTGGCTAGCTACGAGCAGTACTTC. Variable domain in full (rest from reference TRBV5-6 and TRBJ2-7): DAGVTQSPTHLIKTRGQQVTLRCSPKSGHDTVSWYQQALGQGPQFIFQYYEEEERQRGNFPDRFSGHQFPNYSSELNVNALLLGDSALYLCASSLASYEQYFGPGTRLTVT.